Shown below are 16 T cell receptor beta chains from a single sample sequenced in a study of identical twins. MiXCR was run by TCRdb on the 5' RACE reads, yielding one entry per CDR3 protein. The sample has 520,000 or so distinct CDR3 sequences, 20% to 25% seen once. The same sample was also used in a study of T cells expressing NK-cell markers.

Sequencing was carried out using CD4+ T cells sorted from blood. All receptors come from a woman between 18 and 30 years old in good health.

In this sample, this clonotype turned up many times. The chain uses TRBV20-1 and TRBJ1-4; 7 nucleotides agree with TRBD1. The CDR3 consists of 12 residues. Trimming cost V 0 bases and J 14 bases; bases outside gene matches: 6. Germline V gene data show CDR1 as DFQATT and CDR2 as SNEGSKA (reference sequence). CDR3 sequence: CSARDQGGTLFF. DNA of the CDR3: TGCAGTGCTAGAGATCAGGGGGGAACCCTGTTTTTT.

The chain joins TRBV20-1 to TRBJ2-5, with 12 positions matching TRBD2. V was pared by 1 base and J by 5 bases, with 5 bases of the junction left unmatched. Germline CDR1 reads DFQATT; CDR2 reads SNEGSKA (reference sequence). CDR3 length: 15 amino acids. CDR3 sequence (DNA): TGCAGTGCTAGAGTGCTAGCGGGAGGGTGGGAGACCCAGTACTTC. This translates into CSARVLAGGWETQYF.

The chain is built from TRBV20-1 and TRBJ2-7; D may match TRBD1 or TRBD2 (5 bases each). Trimming cost V 0 bases and J 3 bases, with 15 bases left between them. The CDR3 spans 15 residues. Looked up from germline, CDR1 is DFQATT and CDR2 is SNEGSKA (reference sequence). DNA for the CDR3: TGCAGTGCTAGAGATGGGGGAAAGGCCTTCTACGAGCAGTACTTC. Amino acids: CSARDGGKAFYEQYF.

This chain links TRBV7-6 with TRBJ2-2, with 11 nucleotides matching TRBD2. CDR3 size: 14 residues. Germline CDR1 is SGHVS and CDR2 is FNYEAQ. After removal of 8 bases from V and 5 bases from J, the junction contained 4 bases not matched to a gene. CDR3 region: CASRLAGGTGELFF. CDR3 bases: TGTGCCAGCCGGCTAGCGGGAGGAACCGGGGAGCTGTTTTTT.

The chain carries TRBV20-1 and TRBJ1-3, with D unclear. This CDR3 is 12 amino acids long. The germline V gene has CDR1 DFQATT and CDR2 SNEGSKA (reference sequence). V gave up 4 bases and J gave up 0 bases, with 4 bases separating them. CDR3 nucleotides: TGCAGTGCTAACCCCTCTGGAAACACCATATATTTT. Translating gives CSANPSGNTIYF.

This clonotype was seen many times. The rearrangement uses TRBV29-1 and TRBJ2-6, with D unclear. The CDR3 is 15 amino acids. Trimming removed 1 base at V and 1 base at J, with 8 bases between. The germline V gene has CDR1 SQVTM and CDR2 ANQGSEA. In DNA form, the CDR3 reads TGCAGCGTTGAAGGCCTGGGGTCTGGGGCCAACGTCCTGACTTTC. Translating it yields CSVEGLGSGANVLTF.

The chain carries TRBV3-1 and TRBJ2-3, with 10 bases fitting TRBD2. Looked up from germline, CDR1 is LGHDT and CDR2 is YNNKEL (reference sequence). This CDR3 region has 16 residues. The trim removed 1 base at V and 4 bases at J, leaving 5 bases unmatched. This chain's CDR3 is CASSQVVAGGSDTQYF. The CDR3 bases are TGTGCCAGCAGCCAAGTCGTAGCGGGAGGTTCAGATACGCAGTATTTT.

V and J are TRBV4-2 and TRBJ2-1; D ambiguous. The germline gives CDR1 LGHNA, CDR2 YNFKEQ. V lost 1 base, J lost 6 bases, and 10 bases lay in between. The CDR3 length is 14 residues. CDR3 residues: CASSQVNWGNEQFF. The DNA of the CDR3 is TGTGCCAGCAGCCAAGTAAACTGGGGCAATGAGCAGTTCTTC.

The chain has TRBV6-1 and TRBJ2-4; D is unclear. The germline V and J ends were trimmed by 6 bases and 8 bases, with 11 bases remaining between them. Looked up from germline, CDR1 is MNHNS and CDR2 is SASEGT. The CDR3 has 12 residues. CDR3 bases: TGTGCCAGCAGCGGAGAGCAAGACATTCAGTACTTC. Residues: CASSGEQDIQYF.

There are many counts of this clonotype. This chain links TRBV20-1 with TRBJ2-1, with no clear D. The V and J ends lost 5 bases and 6 bases respectively, with 8 bases between them. The CDR3 covers 11 residues. Germline V gives CDR1 DFQATT, CDR2 SNEGSKA (reference sequence). CDR3 in amino acids: CSAGQRNEQFF. CDR3 sequence (DNA): TGCAGTGCTGGCCAACGCAATGAGCAGTTCTTC.

This clonotype was counted only a few times. The V call is TRBV7-2, the J call TRBJ2-2, with D possibly being TRBD1 (5 bases). The length of the CDR3 is 14 residues. Germline V gene lookup returns CDR1 SGHTA and CDR2 FQGNSA. V was clipped by 7 bases and J by 0 bases, with 9 bases between them. The CDR3 region is CASTQASNTGELFF. DNA of the CDR3: TGTGCCAGCACACAGGCCTCGAACACCGGGGAGCTGTTTTTT.

This clonotype was counted a few times. The chain uses TRBV5-1 and TRBJ1-4; D uncertain. The CDR3 extends over 12 amino acids. V was clipped by 5 bases and J by 11 bases, with 13 bases between them. The germline V gene has CDR1 SGHRS and CDR2 YFSETQ. The CDR3 sequence is CASRDHPDKLFF. Here the CDR3 DNA reads TGCGCCAGCAGAGATCACCCGGACAAACTGTTTTTT.

This clonotype was seen a few times. The chain is built from TRBV29-1 and TRBJ2-3, with D perhaps matching TRBD2 (6 bases). The CDR3 spans 12 residues. Between the trimmed V and J ends, which lost 7 bases and 1 base, there was a span of 9 bases. Germline CDR1 is SQVTM and CDR2 is ANQGSEA. CDR3 residues: CSASVGTDTQYF. The CDR3 nucleotides are TGCAGCGCTAGCGTCGGCACAGATACGCAGTATTTT.

The chain employs TRBV20-1 and TRBJ2-3; D is possibly TRBD2 (7 bases). This CDR3 spans 12 amino acids. Germline V gene sequence: CDR1 DFQATT, CDR2 SNEGSKA (reference sequence). Trimming cost V 5 bases and J 7 bases, with 13 bases left between them. CDR3 sequence: CSAGGAGNTQYF. In DNA form, the CDR3 reads TGCAGTGCTGGGGGGGCGGGAAATACGCAGTATTTT.

This clonotype has a handful of counts. The chain carries TRBV6-2 or TRBV6-3 and TRBJ2-5; possibly TRBD1 or TRBD2 for D (5 bases each). Germline CDR1 is MNHEY and CDR2 is SVGEGT. This CDR3 has 13 amino acids. V was pared by 3 bases and J by 7 bases, with 12 bases between. The CDR3 DNA reads as TGTGCCAGCAGTTATGGGACCGCCGGGACCCAGTACTTC. Translating it yields CASSYGTAGTQYF.

The chain joins TRBV27 to TRBJ1-4; TRBD1 agrees at 9 bases. The V gene's germline CDR1 is MNHEY and CDR2 SMNVEV (reference sequence). After removal of 4 bases from V and 8 bases from J, the junction contained 8 bases not matched to a gene. This CDR3 has 15 amino acids. CDR3 in amino acids: CASSSGTGRNEKLFF. CDR3 DNA sequence: TGTGCCAGCAGTTCCGGGACAGGGAGGAACGAAAAACTGTTTTTT.